These 3 T cell receptor beta chains share one sample of origin, sequenced in a study of blood T cell repertoires in COVID-19. Libraries were prepared by immunoSEQ multiplex PCR; TCRdb keeps only in-frame clonotypes and omits some of them. The sample lists some 220,000 clones; 80% to 85% were seen once. The sequenced sample consisted of peripheral blood. These receptors came from a woman aged 60 to 75 with acute or convalescent COVID-19.

The CDR3 nucleotides are TGTGCCAGCAGCCCCAGGAATAGGGGATACAATGAGCAGTTCTTC. Its protein is CASSPRNRGYNEQFF. The chain employs TRBV7-8 and TRBJ2-1, with D possibly being TRBD1 (5 bases). This CDR3 has 15 residues. Trimming cost V 5 bases and J 4 bases, with 15 bases left between them. Germline V gene sequence: CDR1 SGHVS, CDR2 FQNEAQ. The full variable domain, with the rest looked up from reference TRBV7-8 and TRBJ2-1, is GAGVSQSPRYKVAKRGQDVALRCDPISGHVSLFWYQQALGQGPEFLTYFQNEAQLDKSGLPSDRFFAERPEGSVSTLKIQRTQQEDSAVYLCASSPRNRGYNEQFFGPGTRLTVL.

The chain carries TRBV7-2 and TRBJ2-7; 9 nucleotides align to TRBD2. Germline values: CDR1 SGHTA, CDR2 FQGNSA. V shed 0 bases, J shed 4 bases, and the junction held 7 bases outside the gene matches. This CDR3 spans 16 amino acids. DNA of the CDR3: TGTGCCAGCAGCTTAGCTGTGACTAGCGGACCTTACGAGCAGTACTTC. Translation gives CASSLAVTSGPYEQYF.

The J gene is TRBJ1-4, the V gene TRBV10-3; D is unclear. This CDR3 region has 16 residues. V lost 4 bases to trimming and J lost 0 bases, with 12 bases between them. Germline V CDR1 and CDR2: ENHRY, SYGVKD. CDR3 protein: CAISGTGSSTNEKLFF. For the CDR3, the DNA is TGTGCCATCAGTGGGACGGGGAGTTCAACTAATGAAAAACTGTTTTTT.